This TCR beta chain is drawn from a study of blood T cell repertoires in COVID-19. V lost 3 bases to trimming and J lost 5 bases, with 19 bases between them. From germline, CDR1 is SGHRS and CDR2 YFSETQ. The CDR3 has 16 residues. TCRdb's table, derived via immunoSEQ multiplex PCR, lists solely in-frame clones and lacks some. The sample lists about 330,000 clones; more than 75% were seen once. The sample was PBMCs or T cells enriched from blood (not recorded which). The rearrangement links TRBV5-1 to TRBJ2-3, with TRBD1 as a possible D gene (6 bases). The origin of this receptor is a woman between 25 and 40 years old who had recovered from COVID-19. CDR3 protein: CASSWGMSQGLDTQYF. As DNA, the CDR3 is TGCGCCAGCAGCTGGGGGATGTCACAGGGATTAGATACGCAGTATTTT.